Below are 16 T cell receptor beta chains sequenced from a single sample in a study of PD-1 blockade in classical Hodgkin lymphoma. Time point meaning: cycle 4 day 1 (C4D1), after less than 7 weeks of nivolumab. In every patient, relapse followed autologous stem cell transplantation, while exposure to brentuximab vedotin differed. TCRdb keeps only in-frame clones here, not all; method: immunoSEQ multiplex PCR. The sample includes over 60,000 clones, roughly nine tenths of them seen just once. The material sequenced was peripheral blood mononuclear cells (PBMCs), taken before the fourth cycle of nivolumab. The origin of the receptors is a human donor with classical Hodgkin lymphoma.

The rearrangement uses TRBV5-6 and TRBJ2-7; possibly TRBD2 for D (5 bases). The germline V gene encodes CDR1 SGHDT and CDR2 YYEEEE. V lost 3 bases and J lost 7, with 14 bases in between. The CDR3 spans 13 residues. The DNA for the CDR3 is TGTGCCAGCAGCTACGGACTGGACGATGAGCAGTACTTC. It is translated as CASSYGLDDEQYF.

The rearrangement uses TRBV10-3 and TRBJ2-3, with 10 bases fitting TRBD2. The germline gives CDR1 ENHRY, CDR2 SYGVKD. V dropped 0 bases and J dropped 6; count of bases not matched to a gene: 6. The CDR3 covers 16 residues. This CDR3 is CAISESLAGGSDTQYF. CDR3 in DNA: TGTGCCATCAGTGAGTCGTTAGCGGGGGGATCGGATACGCAGTATTTT.

The rearrangement joins TRBV2 to TRBJ2-6, with D perhaps being TRBD1 or TRBD2 (5 bases each). The germline V gene encodes CDR1 SNHLY and CDR2 FYNNEI. The V end lost 7 bases, the J end lost 0 bases, and 13 bases lay between the germline ends. This CDR3 spans 16 amino acids. In DNA form, the CDR3 reads TGTGCCAGCATTCCCCGGGACCCCTCTGGGGCCAACGTCCTGACTTTC. As protein: CASIPRDPSGANVLTF.

This chain joins TRBV14 and TRBJ2-1; perhaps TRBD1 as D (5 bases). Germline V gives CDR1 SGHDN, CDR2 FVKESK. CDR3 length equals 15 residues. The V and J ends lost 3 bases and 8 bases respectively, with 17 bases between them. The CDR3 bases are TGTGCCAGCAGCCAGGGTTTGGGGCCACCCGATGAGCAGTTCTTC. This encodes CASSQGLGPPDEQFF.

J is TRBJ1-1 and V is TRBV2; TRBD1 aligns across 8 bases. Germline trimming cut 6 bases from V and 0 bases from J; bases unmatched to any gene: 3. The CDR3 length is 14 residues. Looked up from germline, CDR1 is SNHLY and CDR2 is FYNNEI. The CDR3 region is CASRGQAMNTEAFF. CDR3 coding DNA: TGTGCCAGCAGGGGACAGGCGATGAACACTGAAGCTTTCTTT.

V and J are TRBV4-1 and TRBJ1-1; no definite D call. This CDR3 contains 14 residues. The V end was cut by 0 bases, the J end by 9 bases, with 14 bases between. Germline V gene data show CDR1 as MGHRA and CDR2 as YSYEKL. CDR3 amino acids: CASSQDHQGRQAFF. The CDR3 coding sequence is TGCGCCAGCAGCCAAGATCACCAAGGACGTCAAGCTTTCTTT.

This chain links TRBV7-2 with TRBJ2-5; D perhaps matches TRBD1 (5 bases). The CDR3 length is 13 residues. V dropped 1 base and J dropped 14 bases, with 17 bases sitting between them. The V gene's germline CDR1 is SGHTA and CDR2 FQGNSA. CDR3 in amino acids: CASSLETYGRGYF. The DNA for the CDR3 is TGTGCCAGCAGCTTAGAGACGTATGGAAGGGGATACTTC.

The genes are TRBV4-1 and TRBJ2-3; 7 positions match TRBD1. Germline V CDR1 and CDR2: MGHRA, YSYEKL. V lost 1 base, J lost 4 bases, and 8 bases stayed unmatched. This CDR3 has 16 residues. The CDR3 DNA follows: TGCGCCAGCAGCCAAGTTTTTCAGGGGGTCTCAGATACGCAGTATTTT. Protein sequence: CASSQVFQGVSDTQYF.

The chain carries TRBV2 and TRBJ1-2; 8 bases agree with TRBD1. The CDR3 is 15 residues long. Germline CDR1 is SNHLY and CDR2 is FYNNEI. With V trimmed by 4 bases and J by 1 base, 5 bases remained unmatched. This chain's CDR3 is CASSADRAVNYGYTF. The CDR3 bases are TGTGCCAGCAGTGCGGACAGGGCAGTTAACTATGGCTACACCTTC.

This chain joins TRBV5-5 and TRBJ2-3; no firm D call. The CDR3 totals 18 residues. Trimming left V 0 bases short and J 3 bases short, with 20 bases between. Germline assignment: CDR1 SGHKS and CDR2 YYEKEE (reference sequence). The CDR3 DNA follows: TGTGCCAGCAGCTTGGTAAGGGCGTACAGTCCCGGTACAGATACGCAGTATTTT. Translated: CASSLVRAYSPGTDTQYF.

The chain recombines TRBV30 with TRBJ2-7; 7 nucleotides match TRBD1. The CDR3 has 14 amino acids. V shed 4 bases, J shed 0 bases, and the junction held 6 bases outside the gene matches. The germline V gene has CDR1 GTSNPN and CDR2 SVGIG (reference sequence). The CDR3 nucleotides read TGTGCCTGGACAGACAGGGAACTCTCCTACGAGCAGTACTTC. This encodes CAWTDRELSYEQYF. Full variable domain (rest looked up from reference TRBV30 and TRBJ2-7): SQTIHQWPATLVQPVGSPLSLECTVEGTSNPNLYWYRQAAGRGLQLLFYSVGIGQISSEVPQNLSASRPQDRQFILSSKKLLLSDSGFYLCAWTDRELSYEQYFGPGTRLTVT.

V usage is TRBV4-2 and J usage is TRBJ2-1, with unresolved D. This CDR3 is built from 14 residues. The ends were cut back, 1 base at V and 8 bases at J, with 12 bases in the middle. From germline, CDR1 is LGHNA and CDR2 YNFKEQ. The CDR3 region has the DNA TGTGCCAGCAGCCAAGTACGGAGATCCGATGAGCAGTTCTTC. Amino acids: CASSQVRRSDEQFF.

CDR3 protein: CASSDDRYYGYTF. The DNA for the CDR3 is TGTGCCAGTAGTGATGACAGGTACTATGGCTACACCTTC. This chain connects TRBV19 to TRBJ1-2; weak D call: TRBD1 (6 bases). This CDR3 has 13 residues. Germline V gene sequence: CDR1 LNHDA, CDR2 SQIVND (reference sequence). The V and J ends lost 5 bases and 3 bases respectively, with 10 bases between them.

To note about this clone: The same CDR3 can be traced to other DNA sequences in this sample. The V and J genes are TRBV7-8 and TRBJ2-1; 7 bases map to TRBD2. The CDR3 has 13 amino acids. The J segment lost 8 bases and the V segment lost 5 bases, leaving 6 bases of the junction unmatched. CDR1 and CDR2 from the germline V gene are SGHVS and FQNEAQ. DNA of the CDR3: TGTGCCAGCAGCAAGACGGGGAGGGATGAGCAGTTCTTC. As protein: CASSKTGRDEQFF.

This clone was detected only once. The chain combines TRBV7-9 with TRBJ2-2; D remains ambiguous. This CDR3 region has 15 residues. V lost 2 bases and J 2 bases, leaving 9 bases between the germline ends. The germline V gene has CDR1 SEHNR and CDR2 FQNEAQ (reference sequence). CDR3 in amino acids: CASSLLDANTGELFF. CDR3 DNA: TGTGCCAGCAGCTTACTCGACGCTAACACCGGGGAGCTGTTTTTT.

DNA for the CDR3: TGTGCCAGCAGTGAATGGGCCCCGGACAGAAGAGATACGCAGTATTTT. Translating gives CASSEWAPDRRDTQYF. J is TRBJ2-3 and V is TRBV25-1, with D perhaps matching TRBD1 (6 bases). The CDR3 totals 16 residues. The V and J ends lost 1 base and 5 bases respectively, with 16 bases between them. From germline, CDR1 is MGHDK and CDR2 SYGVNS.